This section outlines one TCR beta chain sequence together with its context. Its matching antigen is unknown. CDR3 length: 11 residues. CDR1 SQVTM and CDR2 ANQGSEA come from the germline V gene. V shed 7 bases and J shed 3 bases, with 9 bases lying between them. The sample originates from a study of cytomegalovirus exposure and HLA in healthy donors. Overall study results and limits: What a later analysis reportedly showed was that an Asian-associated ancestry cluster had fewer N-insertions than the approximately 720-donor mean.

PCR employed 60 Vbeta and 13 Jbeta primers. Produced via immunoSEQ multiplex PCR; TCRdb's table is partial and in-frame only. Among approximately 89,000 clones listed, around 70% were seen once. This chain joins TRBV29-1 and TRBJ1-2; a weak D match, TRBD1 (5 bases). This clonotype was sampled from a female donor in good health and CMV-seronegative. What was sequenced was PBMCs. CDR3 in amino acids: CSATDYYGYTF. The CDR3 nucleotides are TGCAGCGCGACAGATTACTATGGCTACACCTTC.